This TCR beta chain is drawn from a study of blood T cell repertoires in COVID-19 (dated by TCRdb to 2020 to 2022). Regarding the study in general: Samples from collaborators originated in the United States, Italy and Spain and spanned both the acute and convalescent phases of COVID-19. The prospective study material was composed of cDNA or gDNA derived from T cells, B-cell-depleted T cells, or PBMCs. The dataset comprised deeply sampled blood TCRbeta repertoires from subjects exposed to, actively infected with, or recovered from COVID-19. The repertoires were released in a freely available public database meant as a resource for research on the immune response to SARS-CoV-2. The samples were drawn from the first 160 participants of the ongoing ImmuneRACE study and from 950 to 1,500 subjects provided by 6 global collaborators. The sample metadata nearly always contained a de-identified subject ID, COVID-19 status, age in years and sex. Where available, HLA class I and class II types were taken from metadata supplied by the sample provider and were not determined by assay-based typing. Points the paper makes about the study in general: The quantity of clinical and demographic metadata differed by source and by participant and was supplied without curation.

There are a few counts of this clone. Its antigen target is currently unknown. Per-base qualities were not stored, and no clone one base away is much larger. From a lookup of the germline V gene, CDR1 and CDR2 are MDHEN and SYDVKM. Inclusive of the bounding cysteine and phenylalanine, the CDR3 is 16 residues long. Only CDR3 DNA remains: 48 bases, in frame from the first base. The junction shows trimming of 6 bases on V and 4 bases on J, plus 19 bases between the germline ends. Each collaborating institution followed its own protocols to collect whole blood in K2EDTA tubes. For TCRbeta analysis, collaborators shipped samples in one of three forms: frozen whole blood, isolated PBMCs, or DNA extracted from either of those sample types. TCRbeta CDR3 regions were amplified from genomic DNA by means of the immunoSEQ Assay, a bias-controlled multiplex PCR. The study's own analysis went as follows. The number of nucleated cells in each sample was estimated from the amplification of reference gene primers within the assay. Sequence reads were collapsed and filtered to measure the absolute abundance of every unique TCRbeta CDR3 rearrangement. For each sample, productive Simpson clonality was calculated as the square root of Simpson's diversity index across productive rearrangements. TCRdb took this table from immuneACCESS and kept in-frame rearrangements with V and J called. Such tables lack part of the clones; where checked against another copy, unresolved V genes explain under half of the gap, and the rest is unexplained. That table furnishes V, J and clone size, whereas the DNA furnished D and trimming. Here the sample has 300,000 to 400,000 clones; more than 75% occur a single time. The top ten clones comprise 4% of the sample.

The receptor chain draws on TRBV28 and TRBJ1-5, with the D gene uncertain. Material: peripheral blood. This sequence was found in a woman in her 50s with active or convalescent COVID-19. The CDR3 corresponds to CASSSGNNRKNQPQHF. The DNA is TGTGCCAGCAGCTCCGGGAATAACCGAAAGAATCAGCCCCAGCATTTT. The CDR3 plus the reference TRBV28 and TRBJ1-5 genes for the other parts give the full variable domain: DVKVTQSSRYLVKRTGEKVFLECVQDMDHENMFWYRQDPGLGLRLIYFSYDVKMKEKGDIPEGYSVSREKKERFSLILESASTNQTSMYLCASSSGNNRKNQPQHFGDGTRLSIL.